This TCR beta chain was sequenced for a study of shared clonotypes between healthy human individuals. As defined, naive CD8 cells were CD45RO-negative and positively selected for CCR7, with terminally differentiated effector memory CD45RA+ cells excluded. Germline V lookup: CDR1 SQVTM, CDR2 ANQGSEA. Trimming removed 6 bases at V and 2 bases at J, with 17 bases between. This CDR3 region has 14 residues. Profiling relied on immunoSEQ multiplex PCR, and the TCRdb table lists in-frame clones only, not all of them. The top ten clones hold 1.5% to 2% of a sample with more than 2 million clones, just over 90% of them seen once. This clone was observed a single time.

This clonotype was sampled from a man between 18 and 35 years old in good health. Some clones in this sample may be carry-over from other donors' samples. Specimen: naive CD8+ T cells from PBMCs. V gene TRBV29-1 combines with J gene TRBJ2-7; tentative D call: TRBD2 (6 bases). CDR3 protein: CSVSPRGGPYEQYF. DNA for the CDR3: TGCAGCGTCAGCCCCCGGGGAGGTCCCTACGAGCAGTACTTC.